Presented here are 21 T cell receptor beta chains from one specimen sequenced in a study of PD-L1 blockade in urothelial cancer. The assay was immunoSEQ multiplex PCR, and TCRdb's table has in-frame clones only and misses some. The profile shows tens of thousands of clones, about 86% of them singletons. Time point described: pretreatment peripheral blood. Specimen: PBMCs, collected around atezolizumab (anti-PD-L1) treatment. The source is a man aged 60-69 years with urothelial cancer.

CDR3 DNA sequence: TGTGCCAGCACCCGCGTGTTTGATGAGCAGTTCTTC. This codes for CASTRVFDEQFF. The chain uses TRBV5-6 and TRBJ2-1; unclear D gene. The germline V gene encodes CDR1 SGHDT and CDR2 YYEEEE. The CDR3 contains 12 residues. Trimming removed 6 bases from V and 8 bases from J, with 12 bases in between.

The genes are TRBV19 and TRBJ1-2; D call uncertain. The length of the CDR3 is 12 residues. Germline lookup yields CDR1 LNHDA and CDR2 SQIVND (reference sequence). Trimming took 4 bases from V and 5 from J, leaving 8 bases between them. As DNA, the CDR3 is TGTGCCAGTAGTACCATCGGGTATGGCTACACCTTC. Translating gives CASSTIGYGYTF.

This clone was detected once. CDR3 DNA sequence: TGTGCCAGTAGTCTACAGGCAGGAGCTATGAACACTGAAGCTTTCTTT. Translating it yields CASSLQAGAMNTEAFF. This chain connects TRBV19 to TRBJ1-1, with D possibly matching TRBD1 (5 bases). Germline V gene lookup returns CDR1 LNHDA and CDR2 SQIVND (reference sequence). This CDR3 comprises 16 residues. The V and J ends lost 5 bases and 0 bases respectively, with 16 bases between them.

The rearrangement links TRBV30 to TRBJ2-2; D uncertain. Trimming cost V 2 bases and J 2 bases, with 3 bases left between them. Per the germline V gene, CDR1 is GTSNPN and CDR2 is SVGIG (reference sequence). This CDR3 region has 12 residues. The CDR3 DNA follows: TGTGCCTGGAGTTTAAACACCGGGGAGCTGTTTTTT. Amino acids: CAWSLNTGELFF.

This clone was picked up one time. The gene calls are TRBV5-8 and TRBJ1-3; 10 bases align to TRBD1. The V gene's germline CDR1 is SGHTS and CDR2 YDEGEE. V dropped 5 bases and J dropped 2; count of bases not matched to a gene: 7. CDR3 length: 16 residues. The CDR3 sequence is CASSFTGTGAGNTIYF. The CDR3 DNA reads as TGTGCCAGCAGTTTCACCGGGACAGGGGCTGGAAACACCATATATTTT.

This chain joins TRBV19 and TRBJ1-5, with 9 bases matching TRBD1. Per germline, CDR1 LNHDA and CDR2 SQIVND (reference sequence). The J segment lost 6 bases and the V segment lost 4 bases, leaving 7 bases of the junction unmatched. The CDR3 is 15 residues long. CDR3 DNA sequence: TGTGCCAGTAGTACAACAGGGGGCAGGGGTCAGCCCCAGCATTTT. Amino acid sequence: CASSTTGGRGQPQHF.

This rearrangement joins TRBV7-3 to TRBJ2-5, with D tentatively TRBD2 (6 bases). This CDR3 has 15 amino acids. V was pared by 1 base and J by 9 bases, with 18 bases between. The germline gives CDR1 SGHTA, CDR2 FQGTGA. CDR3 amino acids: CASSLITSRDRAQYF. The CDR3, as DNA: TGTGCCAGCAGCTTAATCACTAGCAGGGATCGGGCCCAGTACTTC.

The rearrangement links TRBV5-1 to TRBJ1-2; no clear D. The germline gives CDR1 SGHRS, CDR2 YFSETQ. The CDR3 length is 17 residues. Trimming shortened V by 1 base and J by 4 bases, and 20 bases separated the two germline ends. The CDR3 region is CASSLKTGDTAGYGYTF. CDR3 nucleotide sequence: TGCGCCAGCAGCTTGAAAACCGGCGACACGGCCGGCTATGGCTACACCTTC.

V gene TRBV7-2 combines with J gene TRBJ2-1; 9 nucleotides line up with TRBD2. This CDR3 is 17 amino acids long. The J segment lost 5 bases and the V segment lost 0 bases, leaving 8 bases of the junction unmatched. Germline loops: CDR1 SGHTA, CDR2 FQGNSA. CDR3 in DNA: TGTGCCAGCAGCTTAGCTTACGCGGGGGGGAGGAACAATGAGCAGTTCTTC. It encodes CASSLAYAGGRNNEQFF.

The V gene is TRBV9, the J gene TRBJ1-1, with D unresolved. The CDR3 is 13 residues long. Deletions cut 4 bases from V and 2 bases from J, with 9 bases between. The V gene's germline CDR1 is SGDLS and CDR2 YYNGEE. CDR3 DNA: TGTGCCAGCAGCAAAGCTTTAAACACTGAAGCTTTCTTT. Protein: CASSKALNTEAFF.

The chain is built from TRBV10-3 and TRBJ1-1; 7 bases agree with TRBD1. The CDR3 loop spans 14 amino acids. Germline CDR1 and CDR2: ENHRY and SYGVKD. With 5 bases clipped from V and 2 bases from J, the junction kept 5 bases outside the gene matches. The CDR3 spells CAISPGQFNTEAFF. CDR3 coding DNA: TGTGCCATCAGTCCGGGACAGTTTAACACTGAAGCTTTCTTT.

The chain employs TRBV6-1 and TRBJ1-2; tentatively, D is TRBD1 (6 bases). Germline V CDR1 and CDR2: MNHNS, SASEGT. V dropped 6 bases and J dropped 8 bases, with 10 bases sitting between them. The CDR3 contains 11 residues. The CDR3 protein is CASSGGGGYTF. In DNA form, the CDR3 reads TGTGCCAGCAGCGGGGGGGGCGGCTACACCTTC.

This chain joins TRBV5-1 and TRBJ1-4; 7 bases are a match to TRBD1. V lost 3 bases, J lost 5 bases, and 4 bases stayed unmatched. This CDR3 has 14 residues. The germline CDR1 and CDR2 sequences are SGHRS and YFSETQ. The CDR3 region has the DNA TGCGCCAGCAGCTGGGGGACAGCGAATGAAAAACTGTTTTTT. Translating it yields CASSWGTANEKLFF.

The chain joins TRBV5-6 to TRBJ2-1; D is unresolved. The CDR3 loop spans 13 amino acids. V lost 0 bases, J lost 7 bases, and 8 bases lay in between. Germline CDR1 reads SGHDT; CDR2 reads YYEEEE. The CDR3 region has the DNA TGTGCCAGCAGCTTGGCCTATTGGAATGAGCAGTTCTTC. This translates into CASSLAYWNEQFF. The full variable domain, rest sourced from reference TRBV5-6 and TRBJ2-1, is DAGVTQSPTHLIKTRGQQVTLRCSPKSGHDTVSWYQQALGQGPQFIFQYYEEEERQRGNFPDRFSGHQFPNYSSELNVNALLLGDSALYLCASSLAYWNEQFFGPGTRLTVL.

The rearrangement uses TRBV11-2 and TRBJ2-5; TRBD2 aligns across 7 bases. J gave up 5 bases and V 5 bases, and 8 bases lay outside the gene matches. Germline V gene lookup returns CDR1 SGHAT and CDR2 FQNNGV. There are 14 residues in the CDR3. CDR3 in amino acids: CASSPLRGGETQYF. The DNA for the CDR3 is TGTGCCAGCAGCCCCCTGCGGGGAGGGGAGACCCAGTACTTC.

The chain is built from TRBV15 and TRBJ2-1; TRBD1 matches 8 bases. CDR1 is LNHNV, CDR2 YYDKDF, per germline (reference sequence). The length of the CDR3 is 13 residues. V shed 6 bases and J 9 bases; nucleotides not matched to a gene: 7. The DNA for the CDR3 is TGTGCCACCAGAGGCAGGGGGCGGTTTGAGCAGTTCTTC. Its protein product is CATRGRGRFEQFF. The full variable domain, rest sourced from reference TRBV15 and TRBJ2-1, is DAMVIQNPRYQVTQFGKPVTLSCSQTLNHNVMYWYQQKSSQAPKLLFHYYDKDFNNEADTPDNFQSRRPNTSFCFLDIRSPGLGDTAMYLCATRGRGRFEQFFGPGTRLTVL.

The chain joins TRBV6-5 to TRBJ2-5; TRBD2 is a possible D gene (5 bases). Trimming left V 5 bases short and J 7 bases short, with 8 bases between. The CDR3 has 11 residues. CDR1 and CDR2 from the germline V gene are MNHEY and SVGAGI. The CDR3 reads CASSTSSTQYF. The CDR3 nucleotides are TGTGCCAGCAGTACTAGTTCGACCCAGTACTTC.

V and J are TRBV12-5 and TRBJ2-2; 9 nucleotides match TRBD2. The CDR3 consists of 14 residues. V lost 7 bases to trimming and J lost 4 bases; unmatched junction nucleotides: 4. Germline V gene data show CDR1 as LGHNT and CDR2 as FRNRAP. This chain's CDR3 is CASARGGRTGELFF. CDR3 in DNA: TGTGCTAGTGCGCGGGGGGGCCGCACCGGGGAGCTGTTTTTT.

This chain joins TRBV19 and TRBJ1-3; possible D gene TRBD1, 6 bases. This CDR3 comprises 12 residues. Per the germline V gene, CDR1 is LNHDA and CDR2 is SQIVND (reference sequence). The V gene lost 7 bases and the J gene lost 4 bases, with 8 bases spanning the gap. The CDR3 coding sequence is TGTGCCAGTAACAGGGCAGGAAACACCATATATTTT. This sequence encodes CASNRAGNTIYF.

V usage is TRBV6-1 and J usage is TRBJ2-5; 11 nucleotides match TRBD2. Losses at the gene ends were 6 bases for V and 2 bases for J; bases not matched to a gene: 8. This CDR3 comprises 16 residues. CDR1 and CDR2 (germline): MNHNS, SASEGT. The CDR3 region has the DNA TGTGCCAGCAGGGAAATAGCGGGGGGGTATCAAGAGACCCAGTACTTC. This gives the protein CASREIAGGYQETQYF.

The chain recombines TRBV19 with TRBJ1-1; weak D call: TRBD1 (6 bases). Trimming took 0 bases from V and 3 from J, leaving 14 bases between them. The CDR3 runs 16 residues. Germline CDR1 reads LNHDA; CDR2 reads SQIVND (reference sequence). In DNA, the CDR3 is TGTGCCAGTAGTATAGATACTCAGGGGAGGGACACTGAAGCTTTCTTT. It codes for CASSIDTQGRDTEAFF.